What follows are 15 T cell receptor beta chains derived from one specimen sequenced in a study of cytomegalovirus exposure and HLA in healthy donors. The protocol was immunoSEQ multiplex PCR, while the TCRdb copy is restricted to in-frame clones and leaves out a portion. The sample holds approximately 280,000 clones, over 75% seen once. The specimen sequenced was PBMCs. Receptors were obtained from a woman aged 18 to 35 in good health and CMV-seronegative.

J is TRBJ2-3 and V is TRBV28; D is perhaps TRBD2 (6 bases). Trimming removed 5 bases at V and 0 bases at J, with 6 bases between. This CDR3 spans 13 amino acids. Per germline, CDR1 MDHEN and CDR2 SYDVKM. This chain's CDR3 is CASSSGSTDTQYF. CDR3 bases: TGTGCCAGCAGTAGCGGGAGCACAGATACGCAGTATTTT.

This chain joins TRBV25-1 and TRBJ1-2, with D unclear. This CDR3 is 15 amino acids long. Trimming took off 1 base at V and 5 bases at J, with 14 bases between the two ends. Germline V gene data show CDR1 as MGHDK and CDR2 as SYGVNS. The CDR3 region is CASSESYGDTYGYTF. The CDR3 region has the DNA TGTGCCAGCAGTGAATCGTACGGGGATACTTATGGCTACACCTTC.

The chain carries TRBV9 and TRBJ2-2, with D possibly being TRBD2 (5 bases). V lost 4 bases and J 5 bases, leaving 9 bases between the germline ends. This CDR3 comprises 13 residues. The germline V gene encodes CDR1 SGDLS and CDR2 YYNGEE. CDR3 DNA sequence: TGTGCCAGCAGCTATCGGGAAACCGGGGAGCTGTTTTTT. As protein: CASSYRETGELFF. Complete variable domain (other parts from reference TRBV9 and TRBJ2-2): DSGVTQTPKHLITATGQRVTLRCSPRSGDLSVYWYQQSLDQGLQFLIQYYNGEERAKGNILERFSAQQFPDLHSELNLSSLELGDSALYFCASSYRETGELFFGEGSRLTVL.

The chain is built from TRBV18 and TRBJ2-7; 9 positions match TRBD1. Trimming took 1 base from V and 4 from J; bases not matched to a gene: 8. Germline V gene lookup returns CDR1 KGHSH and CDR2 LQKENI. The CDR3 sequence is 16 residues long. The CDR3 DNA is TGTGCCAGCTCACCACGAACATGGACAGGGGATTACGAGCAGTACTTC. Its translation: CASSPRTWTGDYEQYF.

V gene TRBV5-5 combines with J gene TRBJ2-7; perhaps TRBD2 as D (5 bases). Germline V gene sequence: CDR1 SGHKS, CDR2 YYEKEE (reference sequence). Trimming stripped 0 bases from V and 1 base from J, with 17 bases between. The length of the CDR3 is 17 residues. The CDR3 sequence: CASSLVVGAPLSYEQYF. CDR3 sequence (DNA): TGTGCCAGCAGCTTGGTAGTGGGAGCCCCCTTATCCTACGAGCAGTACTTC. Using reference TRBV5-5 and TRBJ2-7 for the parts outside the CDR3, the full variable domain is DAGVTQSPTHLIKTRGQQVTLRCSPISGHKSVSWYQQVLGQGPQFIFQYYEKEERGRGNFPDRFSARQFPNYSSELNVNALLLGDSALYLCASSLVVGAPLSYEQYFGPGTRLTVT.

This chain connects TRBV15 to TRBJ2-5, with 7 bases that match TRBD2. V lost 3 bases to trimming and J lost 2 bases; unmatched junction nucleotides: 6. This CDR3 region has 15 residues. The germline V gene encodes CDR1 LNHNV and CDR2 YYDKDF (reference sequence). DNA of the CDR3: TGTGCCACCAGCAGTCATATCGGGGGGCAAGAGACCCAGTACTTC. This gives the protein CATSSHIGGQETQYF.

The rearrangement joins TRBV27 to TRBJ1-1; D remains unclear. Germline CDR1 and CDR2: MNHEY and SMNVEV (reference sequence). With 2 bases removed from V and 6 bases from J, the gap between germline ends came to 10 bases. The CDR3 has 13 amino acids. CDR3 sequence reads: CASSLSRLAEAFF. The CDR3 DNA sequence: TGTGCCAGCAGTTTAAGCAGGCTTGCTGAAGCTTTCTTT.

J is TRBJ1-4 and V is TRBV6-1, with a possible D match to TRBD1 (5 bases). Germline V gene lookup returns CDR1 MNHNS and CDR2 SASEGT. V shed 6 bases and J shed 8 bases, with 25 bases lying between them. This CDR3 is 17 amino acids long. The CDR3 bases are TGTGCCAGCAGCGAAACATCGGCAGGGTTTCCCTCCGAAAAACTGTTTTTT. Translated: CASSETSAGFPSEKLFF.

The chain couples TRBV5-1 to TRBJ2-5, with 14 bases fitting TRBD2. The J segment lost 0 bases and the V segment lost 4 bases, leaving 2 bases of the junction unmatched. Per the germline V gene, CDR1 is SGHRS and CDR2 is YFSETQ. CDR3 length equals 16 residues. The CDR3 spells CASSRTSGGYQETQYF. For the CDR3, the DNA is TGCGCCAGCAGCAGGACTAGCGGGGGGTACCAAGAGACCCAGTACTTC.

The rearrangement uses TRBV28 and TRBJ1-4; D possibly corresponds to TRBD1 (5 bases). The CDR3 has 15 residues. From germline, CDR1 is MDHEN and CDR2 SYDVKM. The V end was cut by 2 bases, the J end by 2 bases, with 9 bases between. The CDR3 region is CASSLQGTTNEKLFF. Written as DNA, the CDR3 is TGTGCCAGCAGTTTACAGGGAACTACTAATGAAAAACTGTTTTTT.

This rearrangement joins TRBV2 to TRBJ2-5; possibly TRBD2 for D (5 bases). V lost 5 bases to trimming and J lost 3 bases, with 10 bases between them. The CDR3 length is 13 residues. CDR1 and CDR2 (germline): SNHLY, FYNNEI. The CDR3 nucleotides are TGTGCCAGCAGTAGGACGGGAAAAGAGACCCAGTACTTC. Protein sequence: CASSRTGKETQYF.

The chain combines TRBV7-8 with TRBJ2-1; D is undetermined. Germline CDR1 is SGHVS and CDR2 is FQNEAQ. The CDR3 has 11 amino acids. V lost 5 bases and J lost 10, with 9 bases in between. The CDR3 spells CASSHLEEQFF. The CDR3 region has the DNA TGTGCCAGCAGCCACCTGGAGGAGCAGTTCTTC. The variable domain in full, completed from reference TRBV7-8 and TRBJ2-1, reads GAGVSQSPRYKVAKRGQDVALRCDPISGHVSLFWYQQALGQGPEFLTYFQNEAQLDKSGLPSDRFFAERPEGSVSTLKIQRTQQEDSAVYLCASSHLEEQFFGPGTRLTVL.

The chain carries TRBV29-1 and TRBJ2-7, with D possibly matching TRBD1 (7 bases). CDR1 and CDR2 (germline): SQVTM, ANQGSEA. There are 18 residues in the CDR3. Trimming took 6 bases from V and 3 from J, leaving 30 bases between them. The CDR3 sequence: CSVSWTGQVHGGLYEQYF. CDR3 DNA sequence: TGCAGCGTGAGCTGGACAGGTCAAGTACACGGGGGCCTCTACGAGCAGTACTTC.

V is TRBV6-1 and J is TRBJ1-1; the match to TRBD1 covers 7 bases. Trimming cost V 11 bases and J 0 bases; bases outside gene matches: 12. CDR1 is MNHNS and CDR2 is SASEGT in the germline V gene. This CDR3 is 15 amino acids long. The CDR3 here is CALNRGVGLNTEAFF. Here the CDR3 DNA reads TGTGCCTTAAACAGGGGAGTGGGGCTGAACACTGAAGCTTTCTTT.

This clone was seen only a few times. This chain connects TRBV7-2 to TRBJ2-7; 9 bases are shared with TRBD2. The CDR3 covers 15 residues. CDR1 SGHTA and CDR2 FQGNSA come from the germline V gene. The trim removed 4 bases at V and 0 bases at J, leaving 4 bases unmatched. The CDR3 protein is CASSSAGGSSYEQYF. DNA for the CDR3: TGTGCCAGCAGCTCCGCGGGAGGGAGCTCCTACGAGCAGTACTTC.